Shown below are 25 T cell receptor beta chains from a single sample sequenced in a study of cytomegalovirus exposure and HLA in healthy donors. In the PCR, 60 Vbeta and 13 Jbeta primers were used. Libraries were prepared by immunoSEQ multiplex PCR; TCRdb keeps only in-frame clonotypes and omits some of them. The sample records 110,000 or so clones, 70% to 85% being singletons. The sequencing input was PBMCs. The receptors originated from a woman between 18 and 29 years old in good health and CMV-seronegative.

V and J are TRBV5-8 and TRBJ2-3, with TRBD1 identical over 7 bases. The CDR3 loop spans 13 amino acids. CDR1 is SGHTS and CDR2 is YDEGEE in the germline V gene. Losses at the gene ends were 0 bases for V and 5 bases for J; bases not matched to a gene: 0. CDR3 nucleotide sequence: TGTGCCAGCAGCTTGGGACAGGGAGATACGCAGTATTTT. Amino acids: CASSLGQGDTQYF.

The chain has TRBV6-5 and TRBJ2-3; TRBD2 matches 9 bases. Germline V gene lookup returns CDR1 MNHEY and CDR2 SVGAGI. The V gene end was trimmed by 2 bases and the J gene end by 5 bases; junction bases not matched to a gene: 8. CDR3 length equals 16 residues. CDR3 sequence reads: CASSYPGTSRGDTQYF. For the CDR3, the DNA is TGTGCCAGCAGTTACCCAGGGACTAGCCGTGGAGATACGCAGTATTTT.

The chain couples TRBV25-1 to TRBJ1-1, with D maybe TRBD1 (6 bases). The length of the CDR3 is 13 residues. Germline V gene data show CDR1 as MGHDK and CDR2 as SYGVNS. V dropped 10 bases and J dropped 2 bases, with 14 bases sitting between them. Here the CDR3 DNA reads TGTGCCACCCTCGACAGGACTAACACTGAAGCTTTCTTT. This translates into CATLDRTNTEAFF.

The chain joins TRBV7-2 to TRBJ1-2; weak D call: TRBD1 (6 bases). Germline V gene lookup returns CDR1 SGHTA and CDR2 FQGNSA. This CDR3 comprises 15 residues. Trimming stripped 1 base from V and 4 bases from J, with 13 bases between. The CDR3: CASSLGQGPIYGYTF. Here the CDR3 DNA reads TGTGCCAGCAGCTTAGGGCAGGGGCCGATCTATGGCTACACCTTC.

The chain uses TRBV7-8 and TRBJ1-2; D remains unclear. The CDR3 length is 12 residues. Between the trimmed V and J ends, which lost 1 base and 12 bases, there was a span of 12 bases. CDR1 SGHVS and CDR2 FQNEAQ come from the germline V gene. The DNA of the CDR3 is TGTGCCAGCAGCTTAGGATTCGGGGTTGACACCTTC. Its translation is CASSLGFGVDTF.

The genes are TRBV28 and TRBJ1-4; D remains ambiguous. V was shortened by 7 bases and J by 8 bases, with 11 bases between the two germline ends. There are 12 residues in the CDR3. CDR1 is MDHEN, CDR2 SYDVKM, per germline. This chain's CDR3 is CASTPNQEKLFF. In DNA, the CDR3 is TGTGCCAGCACTCCTAACCAAGAAAAACTGTTTTTT.

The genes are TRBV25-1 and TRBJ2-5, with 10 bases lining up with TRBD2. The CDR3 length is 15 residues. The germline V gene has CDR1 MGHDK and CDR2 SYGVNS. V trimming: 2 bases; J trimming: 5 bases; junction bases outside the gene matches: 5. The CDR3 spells CASSEGLAGAETQYF. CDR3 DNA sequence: TGTGCCAGCAGTGAAGGGCTAGCGGGAGCGGAGACCCAGTACTTC.

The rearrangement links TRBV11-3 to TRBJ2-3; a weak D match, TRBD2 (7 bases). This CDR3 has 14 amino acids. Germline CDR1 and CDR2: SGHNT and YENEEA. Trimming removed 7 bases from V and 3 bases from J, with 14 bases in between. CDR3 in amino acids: CASTAGAGTDTQYF. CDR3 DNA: TGTGCCAGCACGGCGGGGGCGGGTACAGATACGCAGTATTTT. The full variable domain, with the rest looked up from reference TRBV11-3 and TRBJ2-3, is EAGVVQSPRYKIIEKKQPVAFWCNPISGHNTLYWYLQNLGQGPELLIRYENEEAVDDSQLPKDRFSAERLKGVDSTLKIQPAELGDSAVYLCASTAGAGTDTQYFGPGTRLTVL.

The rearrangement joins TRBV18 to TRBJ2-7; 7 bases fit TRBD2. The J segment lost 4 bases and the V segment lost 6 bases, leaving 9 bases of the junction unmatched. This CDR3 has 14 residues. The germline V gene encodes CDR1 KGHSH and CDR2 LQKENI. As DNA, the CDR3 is TGTGCCAGCTCCGGGGAGGGCCAGACTTACGAGCAGTACGTC. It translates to CASSGEGQTYEQYV.

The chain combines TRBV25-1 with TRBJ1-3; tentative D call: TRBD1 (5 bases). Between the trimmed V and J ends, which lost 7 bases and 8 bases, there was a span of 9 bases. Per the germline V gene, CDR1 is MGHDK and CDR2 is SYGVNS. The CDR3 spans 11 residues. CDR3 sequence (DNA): TGTGCCAGCAAGTTCAGGGACACCATATATTTT. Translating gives CASKFRDTIYF.

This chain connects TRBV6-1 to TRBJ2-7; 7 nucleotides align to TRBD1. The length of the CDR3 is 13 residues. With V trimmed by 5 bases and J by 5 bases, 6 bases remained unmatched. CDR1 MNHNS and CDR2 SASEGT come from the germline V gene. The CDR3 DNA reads TGTGCCAGCAGTCCAACACAGGGGAACGAGCAGTACTTC. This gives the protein CASSPTQGNEQYF.

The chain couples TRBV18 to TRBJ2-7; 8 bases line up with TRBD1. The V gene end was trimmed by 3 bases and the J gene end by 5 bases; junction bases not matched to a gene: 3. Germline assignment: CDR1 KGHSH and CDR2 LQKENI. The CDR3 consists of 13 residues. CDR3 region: CASSPGQGHEQYV. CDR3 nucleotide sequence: TGTGCCAGCTCACCCGGACAGGGCCACGAGCAGTACGTC.

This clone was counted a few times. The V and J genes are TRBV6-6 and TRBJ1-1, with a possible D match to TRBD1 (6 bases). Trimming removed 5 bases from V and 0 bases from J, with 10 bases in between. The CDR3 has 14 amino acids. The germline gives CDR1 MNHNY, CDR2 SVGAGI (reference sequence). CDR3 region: CASSGRDMNTEAFF. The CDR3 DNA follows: TGTGCCAGCAGTGGACGGGACATGAACACTGAAGCTTTCTTT.

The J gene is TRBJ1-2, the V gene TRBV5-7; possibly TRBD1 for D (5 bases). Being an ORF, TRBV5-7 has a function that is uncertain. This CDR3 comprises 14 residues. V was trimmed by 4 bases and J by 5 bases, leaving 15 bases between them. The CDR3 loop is CASSRGRSGYGYTF. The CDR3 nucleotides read TGTGCCAGCAGCCGGGGACGAAGCGGGTATGGCTACACCTTC.

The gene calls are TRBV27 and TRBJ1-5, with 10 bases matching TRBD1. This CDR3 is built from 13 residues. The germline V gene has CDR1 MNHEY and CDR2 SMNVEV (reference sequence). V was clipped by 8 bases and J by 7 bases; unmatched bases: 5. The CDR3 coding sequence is TGTGCCAGCCGACAGGGGGCTTGGCAGCCCCAGCATTTT. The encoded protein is CASRQGAWQPQHF.

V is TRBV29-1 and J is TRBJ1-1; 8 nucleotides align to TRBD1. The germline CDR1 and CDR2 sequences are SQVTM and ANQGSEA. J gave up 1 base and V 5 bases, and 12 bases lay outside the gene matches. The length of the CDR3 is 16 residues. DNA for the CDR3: TGCAGCGTTCAACCCGACAGGGGATTTTGGAACACTGAAGCTTTCTTT. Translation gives CSVQPDRGFWNTEAFF.

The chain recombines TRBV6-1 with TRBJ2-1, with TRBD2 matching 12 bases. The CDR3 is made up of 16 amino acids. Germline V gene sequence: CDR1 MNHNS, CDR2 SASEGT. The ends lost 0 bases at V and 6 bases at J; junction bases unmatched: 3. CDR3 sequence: CASSEALAGGGNEQFF. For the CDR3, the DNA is TGTGCCAGCAGTGAAGCGCTAGCGGGGGGGGGCAATGAGCAGTTCTTC.

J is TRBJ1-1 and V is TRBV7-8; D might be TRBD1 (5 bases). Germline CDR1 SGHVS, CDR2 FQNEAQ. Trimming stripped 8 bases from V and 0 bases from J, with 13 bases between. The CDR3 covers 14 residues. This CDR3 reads CASASTALNTEAFF. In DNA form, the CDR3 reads TGTGCCAGCGCCTCGACAGCCTTGAACACTGAAGCTTTCTTT.

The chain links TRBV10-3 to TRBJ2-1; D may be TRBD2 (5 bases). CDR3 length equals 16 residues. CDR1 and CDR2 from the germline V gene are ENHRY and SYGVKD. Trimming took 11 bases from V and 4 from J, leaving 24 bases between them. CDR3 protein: CAFPIQAVALYNEQFF. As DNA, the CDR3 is TGTGCCTTCCCTATACAAGCGGTAGCGCTTTACAATGAGCAGTTCTTC.

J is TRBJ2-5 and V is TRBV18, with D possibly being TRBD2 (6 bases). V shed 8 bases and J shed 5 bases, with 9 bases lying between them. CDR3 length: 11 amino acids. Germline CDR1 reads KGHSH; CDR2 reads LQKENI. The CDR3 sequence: CASAGLETQYF. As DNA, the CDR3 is TGTGCCAGCGCGGGGCTGGAGACCCAGTACTTC. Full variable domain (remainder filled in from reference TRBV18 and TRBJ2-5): NAGVMQNPRHLVRRRGQEARLRCSPMKGHSHVYWYRQLPEEGLKFMVYLQKENIIDESGMPKERFSAEFPKEGPSILRIQQVVRGDSAAYFCASAGLETQYFGPGTRLLVL.

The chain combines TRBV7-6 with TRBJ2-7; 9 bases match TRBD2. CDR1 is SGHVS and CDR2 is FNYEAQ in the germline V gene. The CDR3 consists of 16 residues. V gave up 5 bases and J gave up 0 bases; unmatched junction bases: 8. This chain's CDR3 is CASSAQLAGVSYEQYF. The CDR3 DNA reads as TGTGCCAGCAGCGCCCAACTAGCGGGCGTCTCCTACGAGCAGTACTTC.

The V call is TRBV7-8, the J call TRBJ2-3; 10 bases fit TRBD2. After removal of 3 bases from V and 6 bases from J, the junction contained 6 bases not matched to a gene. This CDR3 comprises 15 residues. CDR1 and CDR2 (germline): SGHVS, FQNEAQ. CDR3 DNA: TGTGCCAGCAGCTTTCTAGCGGGAGCGGCCGATACGCAGTATTTT. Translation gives CASSFLAGAADTQYF.

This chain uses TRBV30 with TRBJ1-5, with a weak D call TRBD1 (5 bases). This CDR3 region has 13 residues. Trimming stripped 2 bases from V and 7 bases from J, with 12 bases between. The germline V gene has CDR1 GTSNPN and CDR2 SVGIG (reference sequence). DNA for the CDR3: TGTGCCTGGAGTCCTGGGGGGTTACAGCCCCAGCATTTT. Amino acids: CAWSPGGLQPQHF.

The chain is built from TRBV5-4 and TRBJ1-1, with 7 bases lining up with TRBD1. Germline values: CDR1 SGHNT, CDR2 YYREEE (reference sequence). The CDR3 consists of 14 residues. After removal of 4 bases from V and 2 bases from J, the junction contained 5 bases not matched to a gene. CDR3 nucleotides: TGTGCCAGCAGCCTTACAGGGGAAAACACTGAAGCTTTCTTT. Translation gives CASSLTGENTEAFF.

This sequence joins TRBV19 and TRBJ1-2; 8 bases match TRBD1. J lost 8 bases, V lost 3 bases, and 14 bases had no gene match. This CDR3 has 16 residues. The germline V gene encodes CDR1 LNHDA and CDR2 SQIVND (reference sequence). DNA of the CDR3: TGTGCCAGTAGTATCGCGACAGGGGCCCAGGTAGGGGGCTACACCTTC. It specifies CASSIATGAQVGGYTF.